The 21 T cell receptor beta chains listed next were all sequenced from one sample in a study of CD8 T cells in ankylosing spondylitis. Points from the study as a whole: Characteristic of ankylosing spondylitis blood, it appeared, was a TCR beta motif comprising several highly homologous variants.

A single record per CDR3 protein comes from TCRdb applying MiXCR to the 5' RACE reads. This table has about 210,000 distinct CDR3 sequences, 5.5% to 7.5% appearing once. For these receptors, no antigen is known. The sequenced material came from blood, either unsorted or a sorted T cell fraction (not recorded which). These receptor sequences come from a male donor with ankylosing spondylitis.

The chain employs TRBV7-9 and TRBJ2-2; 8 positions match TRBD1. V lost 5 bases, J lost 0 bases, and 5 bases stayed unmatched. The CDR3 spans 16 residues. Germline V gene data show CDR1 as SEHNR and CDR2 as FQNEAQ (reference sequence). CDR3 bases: TGTGCCAGCAGCGGCAGGACAGGGTCGAACACCGGGGAGCTGTTTTTT. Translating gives CASSGRTGSNTGELFF. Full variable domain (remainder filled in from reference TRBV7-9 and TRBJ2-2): DTGVSQNPRHKITKRGQNVTFRCDPISEHNRLYWYRQTLGQGPEFLTYFQNEAQLEKSRLLSDRFSAERPKGSFSTLEIQRTEQGDSAMYLCASSGRTGSNTGELFFGEGSRLTVL.

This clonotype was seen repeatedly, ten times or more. The CDR3 bases are TGTGCCAGCAGCACCGGGGAGGCTAATTCACCCCTCCACTTT. It is translated as CASSTGEANSPLHF. The rearrangement joins TRBV7-6 to TRBJ1-6, with D uncertain. Germline V gene lookup returns CDR1 SGHVS and CDR2 FNYEAQ. CDR3 length: 14 residues. V was clipped by 5 bases and J by 6 bases, with 11 bases between them. Filled out from reference TRBV7-6 and TRBJ1-6, the complete variable domain reads GAGVSQSPRYKVTKRGQDVALRCDPISGHVSLYWYRQALGQGPEFLTYFNYEAQQDKSGLPNDRFSAERPEGSISTLTIQRTEQRDSAMYRCASSTGEANSPLHFGNGTRLTVT.

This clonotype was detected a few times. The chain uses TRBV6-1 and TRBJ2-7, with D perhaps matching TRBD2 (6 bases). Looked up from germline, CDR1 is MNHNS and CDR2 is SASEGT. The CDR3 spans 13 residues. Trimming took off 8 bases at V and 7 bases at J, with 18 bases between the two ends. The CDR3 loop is CASGAAGVGEQYF. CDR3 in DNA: TGTGCCAGCGGAGCAGCGGGCGTAGGTGAGCAGTACTTC.

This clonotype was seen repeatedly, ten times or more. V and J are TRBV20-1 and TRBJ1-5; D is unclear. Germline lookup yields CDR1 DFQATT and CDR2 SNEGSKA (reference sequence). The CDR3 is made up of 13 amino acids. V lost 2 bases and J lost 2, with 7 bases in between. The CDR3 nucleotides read TGCAGTGCTAGAAACGGGCGCAATCAGCCCCAGCATTTT. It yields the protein CSARNGRNQPQHF.

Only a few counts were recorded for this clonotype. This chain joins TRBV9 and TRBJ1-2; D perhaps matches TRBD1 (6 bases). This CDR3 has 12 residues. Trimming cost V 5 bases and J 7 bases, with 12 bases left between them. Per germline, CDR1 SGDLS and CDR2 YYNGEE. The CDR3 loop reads CASSGGGAGYTF. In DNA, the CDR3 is TGTGCCAGCAGTGGGGGGGGCGCTGGCTACACCTTC.

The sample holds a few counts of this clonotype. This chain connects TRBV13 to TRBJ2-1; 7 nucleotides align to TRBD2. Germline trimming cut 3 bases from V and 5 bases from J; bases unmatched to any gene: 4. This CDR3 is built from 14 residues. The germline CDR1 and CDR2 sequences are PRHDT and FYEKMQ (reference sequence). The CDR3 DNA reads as TGTGCCAGCAGCTTGACTAGCCCCCACAATGAGCAGTTCTTC. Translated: CASSLTSPHNEQFF.

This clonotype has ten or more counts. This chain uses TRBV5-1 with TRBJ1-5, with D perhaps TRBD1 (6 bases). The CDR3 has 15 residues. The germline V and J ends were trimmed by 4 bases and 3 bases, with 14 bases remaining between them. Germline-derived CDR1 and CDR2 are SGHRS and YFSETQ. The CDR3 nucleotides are TGCGCCAGCAGCCTGGAAGGGGGGATCAATCAGCCCCAGCATTTT. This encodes CASSLEGGINQPQHF. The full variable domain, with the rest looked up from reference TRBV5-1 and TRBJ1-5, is KAGVTQTPRYLIKTRGQQVTLSCSPISGHRSVSWYQQTPGQGLQFLFEYFSETQRNKGNFPGRFSGRQFSNSRSEMNVSTLELGDSALYLCASSLEGGINQPQHFGDGTRLSIL.

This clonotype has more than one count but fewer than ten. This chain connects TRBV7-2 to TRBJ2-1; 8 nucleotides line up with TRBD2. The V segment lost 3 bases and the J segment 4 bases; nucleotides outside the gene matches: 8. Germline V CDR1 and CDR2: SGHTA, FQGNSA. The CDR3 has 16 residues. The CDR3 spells CASSFLGLAGYNEQFF. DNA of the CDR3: TGTGCCAGCAGCTTTTTGGGGCTAGCGGGTTACAATGAGCAGTTCTTC.

DNA for the CDR3: TGCAGTGCTAGATGGACAGGGTCGTGGAATGAGCAGTTCTTC. Translating gives CSARWTGSWNEQFF. This chain uses TRBV20-1 with TRBJ2-1, with 8 positions matching TRBD1. This CDR3 contains 14 residues. After removal of 2 bases from V and 7 bases from J, the junction contained 7 bases not matched to a gene. CDR1 is DFQATT and CDR2 is SNEGSKA in the germline V gene (reference sequence).

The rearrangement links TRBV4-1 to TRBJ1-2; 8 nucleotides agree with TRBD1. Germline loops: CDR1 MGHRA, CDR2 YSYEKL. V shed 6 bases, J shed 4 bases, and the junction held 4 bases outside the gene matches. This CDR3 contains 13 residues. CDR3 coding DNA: TGCGCCAGCAGTCGACAGGGGAGCTATGGCTACACCTTC. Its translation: CASSRQGSYGYTF.

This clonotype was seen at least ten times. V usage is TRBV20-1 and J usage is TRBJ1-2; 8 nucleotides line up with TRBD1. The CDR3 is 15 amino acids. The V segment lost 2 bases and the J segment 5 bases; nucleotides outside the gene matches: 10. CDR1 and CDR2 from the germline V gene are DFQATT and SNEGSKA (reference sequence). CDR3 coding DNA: TGCAGTGCTAGAAACATCGGGACAGGCGTTTATGGCTACACCTTC. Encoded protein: CSARNIGTGVYGYTF.

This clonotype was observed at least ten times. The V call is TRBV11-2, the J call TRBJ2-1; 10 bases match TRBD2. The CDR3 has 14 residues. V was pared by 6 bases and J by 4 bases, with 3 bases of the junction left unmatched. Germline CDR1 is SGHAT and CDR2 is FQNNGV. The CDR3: CASRGLAQYNEQFF. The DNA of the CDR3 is TGTGCCAGCAGGGGACTAGCGCAATACAATGAGCAGTTCTTC.

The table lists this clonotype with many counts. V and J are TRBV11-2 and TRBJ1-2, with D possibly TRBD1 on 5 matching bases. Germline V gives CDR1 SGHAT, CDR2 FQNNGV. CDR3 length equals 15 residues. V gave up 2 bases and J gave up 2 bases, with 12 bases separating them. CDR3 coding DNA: TGTGCCAGCAGCTTAACGCGGGGCGTAAACTATGGCTACACCTTC. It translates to CASSLTRGVNYGYTF.

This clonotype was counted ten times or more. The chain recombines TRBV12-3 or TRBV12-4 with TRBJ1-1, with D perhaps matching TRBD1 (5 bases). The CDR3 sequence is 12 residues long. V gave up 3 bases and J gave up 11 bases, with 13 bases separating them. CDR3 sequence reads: CASSFVRQQAFF. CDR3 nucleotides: TGTGCCAGCAGTTTTGTCCGACAGCAGGCTTTCTTT.

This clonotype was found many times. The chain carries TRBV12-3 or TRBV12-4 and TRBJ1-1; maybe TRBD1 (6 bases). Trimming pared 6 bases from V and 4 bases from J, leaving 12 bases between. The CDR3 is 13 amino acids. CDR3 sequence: CASSPTGSTEAFF. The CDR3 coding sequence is TGTGCCAGCAGCCCCACAGGGAGCACTGAAGCTTTCTTT.

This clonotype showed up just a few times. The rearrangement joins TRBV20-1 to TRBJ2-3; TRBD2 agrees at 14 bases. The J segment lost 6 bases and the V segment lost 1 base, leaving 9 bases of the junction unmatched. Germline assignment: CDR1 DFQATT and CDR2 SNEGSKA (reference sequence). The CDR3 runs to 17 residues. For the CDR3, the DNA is TGCAGTGCTAGAGGGGTGACTAGCGGGGGGGCCTGGGATACGCAGTATTTT. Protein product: CSARGVTSGGAWDTQYF.

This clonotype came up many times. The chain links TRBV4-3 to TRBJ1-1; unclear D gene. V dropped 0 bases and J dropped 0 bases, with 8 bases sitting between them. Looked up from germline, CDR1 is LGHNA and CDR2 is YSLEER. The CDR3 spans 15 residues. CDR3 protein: CASSQEFGVNTEAFF. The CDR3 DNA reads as TGCGCCAGCAGCCAAGAATTCGGGGTGAACACTGAAGCTTTCTTT.

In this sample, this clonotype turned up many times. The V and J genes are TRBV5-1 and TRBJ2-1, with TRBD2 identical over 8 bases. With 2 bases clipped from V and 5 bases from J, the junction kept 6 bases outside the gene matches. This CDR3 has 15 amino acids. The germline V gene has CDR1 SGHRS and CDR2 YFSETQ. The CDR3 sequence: CASSFTGGPNNEQFF. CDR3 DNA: TGCGCCAGCAGCTTCACGGGAGGGCCCAACAATGAGCAGTTCTTC.

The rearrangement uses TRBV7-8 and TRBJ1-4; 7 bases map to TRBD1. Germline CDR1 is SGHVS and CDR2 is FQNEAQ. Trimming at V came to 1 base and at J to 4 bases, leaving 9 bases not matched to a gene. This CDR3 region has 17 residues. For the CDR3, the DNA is TGTGCCAGCAGCTTAGATGTAAGGGACAGCATTAATGAAAAACTGTTTTTT. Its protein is CASSLDVRDSINEKLFF.

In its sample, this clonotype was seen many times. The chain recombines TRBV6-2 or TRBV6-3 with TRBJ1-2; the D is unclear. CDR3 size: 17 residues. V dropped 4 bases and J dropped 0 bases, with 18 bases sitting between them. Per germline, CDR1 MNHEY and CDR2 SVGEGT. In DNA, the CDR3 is TGTGCCAGCAGTTTTTCCCCGGACGATTGGGCTAACTATGGCTACACCTTC. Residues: CASSFSPDDWANYGYTF.

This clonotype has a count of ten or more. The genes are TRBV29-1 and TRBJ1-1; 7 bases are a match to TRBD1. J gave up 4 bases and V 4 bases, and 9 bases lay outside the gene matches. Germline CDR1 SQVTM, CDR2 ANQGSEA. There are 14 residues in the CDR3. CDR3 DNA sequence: TGCAGCGTTGCCAGGGGACAGAGGGGCACTGAAGCTTTCTTT. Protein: CSVARGQRGTEAFF.